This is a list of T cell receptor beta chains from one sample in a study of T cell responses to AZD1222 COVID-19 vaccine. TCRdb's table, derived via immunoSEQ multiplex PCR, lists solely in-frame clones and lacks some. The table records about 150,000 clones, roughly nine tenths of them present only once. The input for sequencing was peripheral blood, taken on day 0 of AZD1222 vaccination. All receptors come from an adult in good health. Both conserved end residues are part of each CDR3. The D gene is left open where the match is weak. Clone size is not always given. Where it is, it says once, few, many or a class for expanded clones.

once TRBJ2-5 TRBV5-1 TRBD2 CASSLTALAEETQYF TGCGCCAGCAGCTTGACTGCACTAGCGGAAGAGACCCAGTACTTC
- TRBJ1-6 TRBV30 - CAWSVRGGRNSPLHF TGTGCCTGGAGTGTACGTGGGGGCCGGAATTCACCCCTCCACTTT
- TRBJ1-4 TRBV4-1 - CASSPSVATNEKLFF TGCGCCAGCAGCCCATCAGTCGCAACTAATGAAAAACTGTTTTTT
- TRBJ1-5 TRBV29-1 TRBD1 CSVKTGTGVDQPQHF TGCAGCGTTAAAACGGGGACAGGGGTTGATCAGCCCCAGCATTTT
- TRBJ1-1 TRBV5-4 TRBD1 CASASGGARTEAFF TGTGCCAGCGCATCAGGGGGCGCTAGGACTGAAGCTTTCTTT
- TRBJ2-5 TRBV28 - CASSPRTPRETQYF TGTGCCAGCAGTCCGAGGACACCCCGGGAGACCCAGTACTTC
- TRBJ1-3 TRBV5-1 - CASSLGGSVSSGNTIYF TGCGCCAGCAGCTTGGGGGGCAGCGTCAGCTCTGGAAACACCATATATTTT
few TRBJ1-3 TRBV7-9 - CASREITGNTIYF TGTGCCAGCAGAGAGATTACTGGAAACACCATATATTTT
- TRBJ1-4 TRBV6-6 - CASGWGNEKLFF TGTGCCAGCGGGTGGGGAAATGAAAAACTGTTTTTT
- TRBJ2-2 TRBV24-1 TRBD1 CATSDLQGQGYTGELFF TGTGCCACCAGTGATTTGCAAGGACAGGGTTACACCGGGGAGCTGTTTTTT
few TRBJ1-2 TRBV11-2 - CASSSRTSFIYGYTF TGTGCCAGCAGCTCCAGGACAAGTTTCATCTATGGCTACACCTTC
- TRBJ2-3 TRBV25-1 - CASRGSLGTDTQYF TGTGCCAGCAGGGGTTCCCTTGGCACAGATACGCAGTATTTT
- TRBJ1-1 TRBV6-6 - CASSYLITTEAFF TGTGCCAGCAGTTACCTAATTACCACTGAAGCTTTCTTT
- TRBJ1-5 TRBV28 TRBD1 CASSLHRGTGDQPQHF TGTGCCAGCAGCCTTCACCGGGGGACAGGGGATCAGCCCCAGCATTTT
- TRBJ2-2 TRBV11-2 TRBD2 CASSHSGGVDTGELFF TGTGCCAGCAGCCACTCCGGGGGGGTGGACACCGGGGAGCTGTTTTTT
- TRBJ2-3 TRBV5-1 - CASSLRGMGTDTQYF TGCGCCAGCAGCTTGCGGGGAATGGGCACAGATACGCAGTATTTT
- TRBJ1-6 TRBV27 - CASSFLTVLGGSDSPLHF TGTGCCAGCAGTTTCCTTACCGTGTTGGGGGGGTCTGATTCACCCCTCCACTTT
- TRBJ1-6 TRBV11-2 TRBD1 CASSSGQGNNSPLHF TGTGCCAGCAGCTCAGGACAGGGGAATAATTCACCCCTCCACTTT
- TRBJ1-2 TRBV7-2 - CASTSTGNGYTF TGTGCCAGCACCAGCACAGGGAATGGCTACACCTTC
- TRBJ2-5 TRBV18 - CASSPYTSGKETQYF TGTGCCAGCTCACCTTATACATCGGGGAAAGAGACCCAGTACTTC
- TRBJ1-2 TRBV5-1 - CASSSPSLGPGHRFNYGYTF TGCGCCAGCAGCTCCCCGTCCTTGGGCCCGGGACACCGATTTAACTATGGCTACACCTTC
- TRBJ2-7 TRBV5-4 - CASSSDPGSNYEQYF TGTGCCAGCAGCTCAGACCCCGGGAGCAACTACGAGCAGTACTTC
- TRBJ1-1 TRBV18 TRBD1 CASSPQTGSGEAFF TGTGCCAGCTCACCGCAGACAGGGTCGGGTGAAGCTTTCTTT
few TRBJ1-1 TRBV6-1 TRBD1 CASSEIRGDSTEAFF TGTGCCAGCAGTGAAATAAGAGGGGACAGCACTGAAGCTTTCTTT
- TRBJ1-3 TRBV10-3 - CAISVRGSGNTIYF TGTGCCATCAGTGTGCGGGGGTCTGGAAACACCATATATTTT
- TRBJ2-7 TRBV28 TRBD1 CASILQGDTSQQYF TGTGCCAGCATTCTACAGGGGGATACATCTCAGCAGTACTTC
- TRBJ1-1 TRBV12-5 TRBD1 CASGIGQGQAFF TGTGCTAGTGGGATCGGACAGGGGCAAGCTTTCTTT
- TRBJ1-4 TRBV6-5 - CASIFESDEKLFF TGTGCCAGCATATTCGAATCGGACGAAAAACTGTTTTTT
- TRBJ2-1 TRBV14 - CASSQALAVHNEQFF TGTGCCAGCAGCCAAGCTCTGGCGGTTCACAATGAGCAGTTCTTC
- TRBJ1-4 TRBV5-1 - CASSADYNEKLFF TGCGCCAGCAGCGCGGATTATAATGAAAAACTGTTTTTT
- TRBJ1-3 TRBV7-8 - CASSPGGSGNTIYF TGTGCCAGCAGCCCCGGGGGCTCTGGAAACACCATATATTTT
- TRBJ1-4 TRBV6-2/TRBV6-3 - CASSSGVDEKLFF TGTGCCAGCAGTTCGGGGGTGGATGAAAAACTGTTTTTT
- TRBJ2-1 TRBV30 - CAWSSLFLQYNEQFF TGTGCCTGGAGTAGCCTGTTTTTGCAGTACAATGAGCAGTTCTTC
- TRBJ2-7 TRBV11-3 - CASSYHYEQYF TGTGCCAGCAGCTACCACTACGAGCAGTACTTC
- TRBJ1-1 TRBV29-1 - CSVEDGMDLRGTEAFF TGCAGCGTTGAAGACGGTATGGACCTCAGGGGCACTGAAGCTTTCTTT
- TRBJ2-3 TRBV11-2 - CASSLVGRGADTQYF TGTGCCAGCAGCTTAGTTGGTCGGGGCGCAGATACGCAGTATTTT
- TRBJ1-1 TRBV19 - CASLRYNTEAFF TGTGCCAGCCTACGTTACAACACTGAAGCTTTCTTT
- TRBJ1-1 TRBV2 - CASSDGISEAFF TGTGCCAGCAGTGATGGTATCTCGGAAGCTTTCTTT
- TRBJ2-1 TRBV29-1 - CSVENSQGQFF TGCAGCGTTGAGAATTCCCAGGGGCAGTTCTTC
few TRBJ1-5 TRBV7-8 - CASSLVPGNNQPQHF TGTGCCAGCAGCTTAGTACCGGGAAACAATCAGCCCCAGCATTTT
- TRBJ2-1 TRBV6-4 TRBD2 CASSEDWERGASYNEQFF TGTGCCAGCAGTGAAGACTGGGAGCGGGGGGCCTCCTACAATGAGCAGTTCTTC
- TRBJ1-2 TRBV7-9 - CASSLEGVDGYTF TGTGCCAGCAGCTTAGAGGGGGTAGATGGCTACACCTTC
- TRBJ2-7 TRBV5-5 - CASSLVFSLYEQYF TGTGCCAGCAGCTTGGTATTCAGCCTCTACGAGCAGTACTTC